The present T cell receptor (beta chain) was sequenced within a study of fetal regulatory T cell absence and autoimmunity. About the research overall: The IPEX patients lacked clinical diabetes but had exocrine pancreas autoimmunity. Study-wide findings and caveats: Some top pancreas TCR clones were over 85-fold enriched versus cord blood. The oligoclonal enrichment was interpreted as supporting antigen-driven pancreatic autoimmunity before birth in IPEX syndrome.

The CDR3 contains 13 residues. CDR1 is MNHNS and CDR2 is SASEGT in the germline V gene. Trimming left V 4 bases short and J 1 base short, with 6 bases between. The assay was run at survey level. Method: immunoSEQ multiplex PCR; TCRdb's copy keeps in-frame clones and lacks some. The data contain 95,000 to 100,000 clones, roughly 70% of them seen just once; the ten biggest clones take up 2%. Of note for this clone: Its antigen is unknown.

The chain has TRBV6-1 and TRBJ2-3, with D unclear. Sequencing used pancreas tissue. This TCR came from a male donor with IPEX syndrome. In DNA form, the CDR3 reads TGTGCCAGCAGTGTTGGCGGCACAGATACGCAGTATTTT. It codes for CASSVGGTDTQYF.